What follows is one TCR beta chain and its context. Its target antigen remains unknown. Base qualities are not at hand, and no much larger clone is one base apart. This record comes from a study of blood T cell repertoires in COVID-19 (dated by TCRdb to 2020 to 2022). Describing the broader study: The collaborator samples originated in the United States, Italy and Spain and spanned the acute and convalescent phases of COVID-19. Deeply sampled blood TCRbeta repertoires from subjects exposed to, actively infected with, or recovered from COVID-19 were included in the dataset. A de-identified subject ID, COVID-19 status, age in years and sex were almost always included in the sample metadata. A freely available public database, intended as a resource for researchers studying the immune response to SARS-CoV-2, is where the repertoires were released. Samples were obtained from the ongoing ImmuneRACE study (first 160 participants) and from about 1,300 subjects provided by 6 global collaborators. HLA class I and class II types, where available, came from metadata supplied by the sample provider rather than from assay-based typing. The prospective study material was composed of cDNA or gDNA derived from T cells, B-cell-depleted T cells, or PBMCs.

TCRbeta CDR3 regions were amplified from genomic DNA using the immunoSEQ Assay, a bias-controlled multiplex PCR. The source study handled its data this way. The number of nucleated cells in each sample was estimated from the amplification of reference gene primers within the assay. To quantify the absolute abundance of each unique TCRbeta CDR3 rearrangement, sequence reads were collapsed and filtered. Productive Simpson clonality was computed per sample as the square root of Simpson's diversity index over productive rearrangements. TCRdb stores this immuneACCESS table with in-frame sequences only. Part of the clones is absent; in the studies checked, under half of the shortfall reflects unresolved V genes, and no reason is known for the rest. The D gene and trimming were derived from the DNA, and the V and J assignments and clone size from that table. The sample yields 190,000 or so clones; approximately 85% were counted once. The top ten clonotypes cover over 7.5% of the sample.

At the junction V is shortened by 1 base and J by 6 bases, with 9 bases in between. Including cysteine and phenylalanine, the CDR3 has 13 amino acids. Only CDR3 DNA is held: 39 bases, read in frame from base 1. Broad study findings and their caveats: The quantity of clinical and demographic metadata differed by source and by participant and was supplied without curation.

Collaborating institutions collected whole blood in K2EDTA tubes following their own protocols. Collaborator samples were shipped for TCRbeta analysis as frozen whole blood, isolated PBMCs, or DNA extracted from either sample type. This receptor chain uses TRBV12-3 or TRBV12-4 and TRBJ1-2, with an unclear D gene assignment. The receptor comes from an elderly woman with acute or convalescent COVID-19. Specimen: peripheral blood. The CDR3 corresponds to CASSLGGRDGYTF. The DNA reads TGTGCCAGCAGTTTAGGAGGGAGAGATGGCTACACCTTC.